One sample yielded the 6 T cell receptor beta chains listed below, sequenced in a study of cytomegalovirus exposure and HLA in healthy donors. The PCR employed 60 Vbeta primers together with 13 Jbeta primers. Profiled with immunoSEQ multiplex PCR; TCRdb holds only in-frame clones, not every one. Seen here are about 93,000 clones, around 76% observed once, and the top ten hold around 0.63%. Sequenced: PBMCs. These receptors were collected from a man aged 30 to 45 in good health and CMV-seronegative.

The chain is built from TRBV5-4 and TRBJ1-1; maybe TRBD1 (5 bases). With 10 bases removed from V and 3 bases from J, the gap between germline ends came to 22 bases. The CDR3 has 15 amino acids. Germline loops: CDR1 SGHNT, CDR2 YYREEE (reference sequence). This CDR3 is CAGRQGRSLDTEAFF. CDR3 DNA sequence: TGTGCCGGTAGGCAGGGTCGCTCTCTTGACACTGAAGCTTTCTTT.

The V gene is TRBV5-1, the J gene TRBJ2-1; a possible D gene is TRBD1 (5 bases). CDR3 length: 12 residues. CDR1 and CDR2 (germline): SGHRS, YFSETQ. Trimming pared 2 bases from V and 7 bases from J, leaving 7 bases between. The CDR3 nucleotides are TGCGCCAGCAGCTTTCAGGGTAATGAGCAGTTCTTC. This sequence encodes CASSFQGNEQFF.

In its sample, this clone was seen once. The CDR3 DNA reads TGCGCCAGCAGCTTGACTAGCGGGCGGTACAATGAGCAGTTCTTC. Translating it yields CASSLTSGRYNEQFF. The J gene is TRBJ2-1, the V gene TRBV5-1; 9 bases line up with TRBD2. V dropped 1 base and J dropped 4; count of bases not matched to a gene: 3. Germline V gene sequence: CDR1 SGHRS, CDR2 YFSETQ. This CDR3 is built from 15 residues.

This clone was counted a single time. The chain combines TRBV5-1 with TRBJ2-1; 7 nucleotides match TRBD2. The CDR3 is made up of 15 amino acids. V trimming: 1 base; J trimming: 5 bases; junction bases outside the gene matches: 6. Germline loops: CDR1 SGHRS, CDR2 YFSETQ. The CDR3 DNA is TGCGCCAGCAGCTTGTTGGCTAGCGGAGACAATGAGCAGTTCTTC. As protein: CASSLLASGDNEQFF. Full variable domain (rest looked up from reference TRBV5-1 and TRBJ2-1): KAGVTQTPRYLIKTRGQQVTLSCSPISGHRSVSWYQQTPGQGLQFLFEYFSETQRNKGNFPGRFSGRQFSNSRSEMNVSTLELGDSALYLCASSLLASGDNEQFFGPGTRLTVL.

The V and J genes are TRBV7-3 and TRBJ2-1, with 10 bases aligning to TRBD2. V lost 5 bases and J lost 1; bases outside the gene matches: 8. The CDR3 is made up of 17 amino acids. In germline, CDR1 is SGHTA, CDR2 FQGTGA. This CDR3 is CASSQLSGGLSYNEQFF. The CDR3 coding sequence is TGTGCCAGCAGCCAACTTAGCGGGGGGCTATCCTACAATGAGCAGTTCTTC.

V and J are TRBV27 and TRBJ2-7; tentative D call: TRBD2 (6 bases). Looked up from germline, CDR1 is MNHEY and CDR2 is SMNVEV (reference sequence). The V and J ends lost 0 bases and 6 bases respectively, with 9 bases between them. This CDR3 is built from 13 residues. The CDR3 sequence is CASSLSGGTEQYV. The CDR3 DNA reads TGTGCCAGCAGTTTATCTGGAGGGACCGAGCAGTACGTC.